The text below deals with one T cell receptor beta chain. This entry is derived from a study of cytomegalovirus exposure and HLA in healthy donors. Germline V CDR1 and CDR2: SGHRS, YFSETQ. Trimming shortened V by 7 bases and J by 1 base, and 16 bases separated the two germline ends. The length of the CDR3 is 15 residues. Using immunoSEQ multiplex PCR, the repertoire was profiled, and TCRdb retains in-frame clones only, with some absent. The sample contains more than 80,000 clones, about 87% of which appear only once. Sequencing was done on a sample of PBMCs. The clonotype originates from a woman aged 18-35 years in good health and CMV-seropositive. The chain couples TRBV5-1 to TRBJ2-3, with TRBD2 as a possible D gene (7 bases). CDR3 nucleotides: TGCGCCAGCTCCCTCTGGGAGGGGGGCACAGATACGCAGTATTTT. This translates into CASSLWEGGTDTQYF. Together with reference TRBV5-1 and TRBJ2-3, the CDR3 gives the full variable domain: KAGVTQTPRYLIKTRGQQVTLSCSPISGHRSVSWYQQTPGQGLQFLFEYFSETQRNKGNFPGRFSGRQFSNSRSEMNVSTLELGDSALYLCASSLWEGGTDTQYFGPGTRLTVL.